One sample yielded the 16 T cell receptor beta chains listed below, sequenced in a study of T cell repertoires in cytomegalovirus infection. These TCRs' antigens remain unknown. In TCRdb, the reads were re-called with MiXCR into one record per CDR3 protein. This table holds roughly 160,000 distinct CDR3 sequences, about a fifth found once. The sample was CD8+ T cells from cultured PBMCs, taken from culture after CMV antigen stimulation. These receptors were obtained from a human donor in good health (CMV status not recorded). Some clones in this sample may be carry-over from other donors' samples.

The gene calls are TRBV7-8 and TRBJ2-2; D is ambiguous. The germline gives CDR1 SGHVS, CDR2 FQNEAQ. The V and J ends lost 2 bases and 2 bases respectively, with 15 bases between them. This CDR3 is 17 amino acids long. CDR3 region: CASSLTTDGTNTGELFF. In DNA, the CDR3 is TGTGCCAGCAGCTTAACAACGGACGGAACCAACACCGGGGAGCTGTTTTTT.

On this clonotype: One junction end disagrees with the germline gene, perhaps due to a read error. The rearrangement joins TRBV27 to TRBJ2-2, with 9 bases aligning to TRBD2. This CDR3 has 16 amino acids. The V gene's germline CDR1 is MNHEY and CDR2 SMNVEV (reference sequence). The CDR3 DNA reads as TGTGCCAGCAGCCCAGCGGGGGGCACGGACACCGGGGAGCTGTCTTTT. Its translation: CASSPAGGTDTGELSF.

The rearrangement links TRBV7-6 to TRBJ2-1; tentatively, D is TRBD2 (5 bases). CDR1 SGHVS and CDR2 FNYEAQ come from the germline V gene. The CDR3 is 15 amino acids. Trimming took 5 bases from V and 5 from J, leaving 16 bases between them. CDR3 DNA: TGTGCCAGCAGCGCCCTTCAGGAGCGGCACAATGAGCAGTTCTTC. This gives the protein CASSALQERHNEQFF.

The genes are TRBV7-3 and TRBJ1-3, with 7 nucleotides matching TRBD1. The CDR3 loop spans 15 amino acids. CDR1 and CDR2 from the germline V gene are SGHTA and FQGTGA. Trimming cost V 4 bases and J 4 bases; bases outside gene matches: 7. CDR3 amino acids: CASSYSGTEGNTIYF. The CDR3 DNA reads TGTGCCAGCAGCTATTCCGGGACAGAAGGAAACACCATATATTTT.

The CDR3 sequence: CASSYSGHEAFF. CDR3 DNA: TGTGCCAGCAGTTACTCGGGACACGAAGCTTTCTTT. This rearrangement joins TRBV6-6 to TRBJ1-1, with a weak D call TRBD1 (6 bases). The CDR3 contains 12 residues. CDR1 and CDR2 from the germline V gene are MNHNY and SVGAGI (reference sequence). Trimming removed 0 bases from V and 8 bases from J, with 7 bases in between.

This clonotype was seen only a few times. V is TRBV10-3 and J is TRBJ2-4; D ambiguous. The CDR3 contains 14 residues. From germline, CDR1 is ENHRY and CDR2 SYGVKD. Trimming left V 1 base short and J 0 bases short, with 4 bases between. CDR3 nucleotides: TGTGCCATCAGTGAGTTGCTAGCCAAAAACATTCAGTACTTC. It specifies CAISELLAKNIQYF.

CDR3 coding DNA: TGTGCCAGCAGCCTGCGGACAGGGGGATGGGGTGAAAAACTGTTTTTT. This translates into CASSLRTGGWGEKLFF. This chain joins TRBV13 and TRBJ1-4; TRBD1 aligns across 10 bases. Per germline, CDR1 PRHDT and CDR2 FYEKMQ (reference sequence). V dropped 5 bases and J dropped 7; count of bases not matched to a gene: 10. The CDR3 consists of 16 residues.

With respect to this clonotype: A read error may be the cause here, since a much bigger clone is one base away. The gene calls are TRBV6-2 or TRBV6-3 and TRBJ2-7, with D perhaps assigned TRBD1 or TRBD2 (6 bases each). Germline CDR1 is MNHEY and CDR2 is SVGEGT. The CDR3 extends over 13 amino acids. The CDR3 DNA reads TGTGCCAGCACCTACGGGGGCGCCTACGAGGAGTACTTC. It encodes CASTYGGAYEEYF.

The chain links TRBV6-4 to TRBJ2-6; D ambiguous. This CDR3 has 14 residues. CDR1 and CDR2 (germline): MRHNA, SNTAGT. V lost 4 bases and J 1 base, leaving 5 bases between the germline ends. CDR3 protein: CASSAGSGANVLTF. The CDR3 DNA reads TGTGCCAGCAGTGCAGGATCTGGGGCCAACGTCCTGACTTTC.

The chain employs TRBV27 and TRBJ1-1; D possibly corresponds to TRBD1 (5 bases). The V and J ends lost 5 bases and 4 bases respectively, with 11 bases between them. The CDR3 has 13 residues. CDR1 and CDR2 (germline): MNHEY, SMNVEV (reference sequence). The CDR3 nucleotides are TGTGCCAGCAGTATAGGGGCGGGCACTGAAGCTTTCTTT. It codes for CASSIGAGTEAFF.

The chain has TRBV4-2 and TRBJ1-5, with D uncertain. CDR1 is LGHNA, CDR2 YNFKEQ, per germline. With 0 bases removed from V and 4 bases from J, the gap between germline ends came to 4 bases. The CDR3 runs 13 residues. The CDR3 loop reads CASSQEENQPQHF. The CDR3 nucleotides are TGTGCCAGCAGCCAAGAGGAAAATCAGCCCCAGCATTTT.

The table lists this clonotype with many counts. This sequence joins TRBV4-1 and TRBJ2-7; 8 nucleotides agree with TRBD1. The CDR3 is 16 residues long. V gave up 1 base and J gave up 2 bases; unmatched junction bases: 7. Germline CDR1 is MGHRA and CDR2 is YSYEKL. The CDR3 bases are TGCGCCAGCAGCCAAGGTCCGGACAGGGTCACCTACGAGCAGTACTTC. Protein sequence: CASSQGPDRVTYEQYF.

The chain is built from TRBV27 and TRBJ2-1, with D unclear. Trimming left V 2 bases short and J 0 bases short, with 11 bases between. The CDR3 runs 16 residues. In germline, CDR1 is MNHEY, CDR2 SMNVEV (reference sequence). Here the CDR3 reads CASSLAAHSSYNEQFF. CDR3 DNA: TGTGCCAGCAGTTTAGCAGCTCATAGCTCCTACAATGAGCAGTTCTTC.

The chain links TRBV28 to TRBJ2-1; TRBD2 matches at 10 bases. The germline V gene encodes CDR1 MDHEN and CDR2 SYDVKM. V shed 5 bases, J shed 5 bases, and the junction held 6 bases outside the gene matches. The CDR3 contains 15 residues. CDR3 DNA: TGTGCCAGCAGTCTCCATAGCGGGGGGAACAATGAGCAGTTCTTC. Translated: CASSLHSGGNNEQFF.

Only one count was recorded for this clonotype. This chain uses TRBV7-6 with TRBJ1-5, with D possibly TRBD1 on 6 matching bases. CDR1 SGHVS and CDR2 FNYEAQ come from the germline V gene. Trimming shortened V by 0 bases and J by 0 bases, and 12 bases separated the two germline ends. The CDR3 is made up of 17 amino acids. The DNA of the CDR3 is TGTGCCAGCAGCTTAGCGCTAGGACAGTCTAGCAATCAGCCCCAGCATTTT. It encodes CASSLALGQSSNQPQHF.

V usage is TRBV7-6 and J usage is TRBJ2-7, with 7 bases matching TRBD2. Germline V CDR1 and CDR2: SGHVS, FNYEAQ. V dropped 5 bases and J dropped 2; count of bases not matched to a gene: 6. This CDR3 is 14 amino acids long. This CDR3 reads CASSNTGTTYEQYF. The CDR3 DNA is TGTGCCAGCAGCAACACCGGGACTACCTACGAGCAGTACTTC. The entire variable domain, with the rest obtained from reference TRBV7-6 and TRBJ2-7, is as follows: GAGVSQSPRYKVTKRGQDVALRCDPISGHVSLYWYRQALGQGPEFLTYFNYEAQQDKSGLPNDRFSAERPEGSISTLTIQRTEQRDSAMYRCASSNTGTTYEQYFGPGTRLTVT.